Below are 23 T cell receptor beta chains sequenced from a single sample in a study of T cell responses to AZD1222 COVID-19 vaccine. Sequenced by immunoSEQ multiplex PCR; TCRdb stores in-frame clones only, minus some. The sample contains some 55,000 clones, roughly 90% of which appear only once. The sample here was peripheral blood, taken on day 0 of AZD1222 vaccination. The receptor set was obtained from an adult in good health.

The chain is built from TRBV5-4 and TRBJ2-1, with TRBD2 matching 7 bases. Germline V lookup: CDR1 SGHNT, CDR2 YYREEE (reference sequence). Trimming took 1 base from V and 4 from J; bases not matched to a gene: 2. This CDR3 has 14 amino acids. In nucleotides, the CDR3 is TGTGCCAGCAGCTTGCCGGGAGGTTACAATGAGCAGTTCTTC. It is translated as CASSLPGGYNEQFF.

This chain joins TRBV5-1 and TRBJ1-5; maybe TRBD1 (5 bases). The germline V and J ends were trimmed by 0 bases and 2 bases, with 12 bases remaining between them. The CDR3 is 16 amino acids. Germline loops: CDR1 SGHRS, CDR2 YFSETQ. CDR3 DNA sequence: TGCGCCAGCAGCTTGGGTGAGGGGCTGGGCAATCAGCCCCAGCATTTT. Its translation is CASSLGEGLGNQPQHF.

The V call is TRBV14, the J call TRBJ1-1; D may be TRBD1 (6 bases). The length of the CDR3 is 14 residues. V lost 1 base and J 9 bases, leaving 15 bases between the germline ends. Germline V gene data show CDR1 as SGHDN and CDR2 as FVKESK. Here the CDR3 reads CASSQAQVGTQAFF. CDR3 coding DNA: TGTGCCAGCAGCCAAGCGCAGGTCGGGACACAAGCTTTCTTT.

In nucleotides, the CDR3 is TGTGCCAGCAGCATCGGGGGCGGGGTTGTCAACTATGGCTACACCTTC. Translating gives CASSIGGGVVNYGYTF. This sequence joins TRBV13 and TRBJ1-2; D possibly corresponds to TRBD1 (6 bases). The V gene lost 5 bases and the J gene lost 2 bases, with 18 bases spanning the gap. The CDR3 is made up of 16 amino acids. The germline V gene has CDR1 PRHDT and CDR2 FYEKMQ (reference sequence).

V gene TRBV6-4 combines with J gene TRBJ1-5; D is perhaps TRBD1 (5 bases). The CDR3 sequence is 13 residues long. Trimming cost V 5 bases and J 6 bases, with 11 bases left between them. Germline V CDR1 and CDR2: MRHNA, SNTAGT. The CDR3 DNA is TGTGCCAGCAGTAACCTTGGGGGTCAGCCCCAGCATTTT. Its protein is CASSNLGGQPQHF.

The chain employs TRBV5-1 and TRBJ2-2, with 9 bases lining up with TRBD1. CDR1 is SGHRS, CDR2 YFSETQ, per germline. This CDR3 is 17 amino acids long. Trimming at V came to 2 bases and at J to 4 bases, leaving 9 bases not matched to a gene. The CDR3 sequence: CASSFFGGTGSTGELFF. The DNA for the CDR3 is TGCGCCAGCAGCTTCTTTGGAGGGACAGGGAGCACCGGGGAGCTGTTTTTT.

The chain recombines TRBV5-4 with TRBJ2-7; 7 bases fit TRBD1. Trimming took 2 bases from V and 2 from J; bases not matched to a gene: 10. The germline V gene has CDR1 SGHNT and CDR2 YYREEE (reference sequence). The CDR3 is 16 residues long. CDR3 protein: CASSFNRGPLTYEQYF. The CDR3 DNA reads TGTGCCAGCAGCTTCAACAGGGGCCCCCTTACCTACGAGCAGTACTTC.

This chain uses TRBV6-5 with TRBJ1-2; D gene ambiguous. The CDR3 has 13 residues. Between the trimmed V and J ends, which lost 7 bases and 2 bases, there was a span of 11 bases. In germline, CDR1 is MNHEY, CDR2 SVGAGI. CDR3 protein: CASIGQSNYGYTF. CDR3 nucleotides: TGTGCCAGCATAGGGCAGTCGAACTATGGCTACACCTTC.

This clone was seen only a few times. The chain's CDR3 is CASSSDGRNYGYTF. The CDR3 DNA sequence: TGTGCCAGCAGTTCGGACGGACGTAACTATGGCTACACCTTC. The chain uses TRBV27 and TRBJ1-2; no reliable D call. The CDR3 is made up of 14 amino acids. The germline gives CDR1 MNHEY, CDR2 SMNVEV (reference sequence). V lost 4 bases, J lost 1 base, and 10 bases lay in between.

This sequence joins TRBV5-1 and TRBJ2-1; TRBD2 matches at 14 bases. Losses at the gene ends were 5 bases for V and 11 bases for J; bases not matched to a gene: 6. This CDR3 has 14 residues. The germline CDR1 and CDR2 sequences are SGHRS and YFSETQ. The CDR3 sequence: CASRAGTSGSQQFF. In DNA form, the CDR3 reads TGCGCCAGCAGGGCCGGGACTAGCGGGAGCCAGCAGTTCTTC.

The chain is built from TRBV19 and TRBJ1-2; 7 positions agree with TRBD1. The V and J ends lost 7 bases and 12 bases, in that order; junction bases with no gene match: 11. The germline CDR1 and CDR2 sequences are LNHDA and SQIVND (reference sequence). There are 12 residues in the CDR3. The CDR3: CASNPRQGEHTF. The CDR3 DNA is TGTGCCAGTAACCCTCGACAGGGAGAGCACACCTTC.

V usage is TRBV6-5 and J usage is TRBJ2-7; D is possibly TRBD1 (7 bases). CDR3 length equals 15 residues. Germline CDR1 is MNHEY and CDR2 is SVGAGI. Deletions cut 2 bases from V and 4 bases from J, with 15 bases between. In nucleotides, the CDR3 is TGTGCCAGCAGTTACAGGACAGGAGGGGGGTACGAGCAGTACTTC. Amino acid sequence: CASSYRTGGGYEQYF.

The chain combines TRBV5-1 with TRBJ2-4; TRBD1 matches at 9 bases. The CDR3 is 17 residues long. Germline loops: CDR1 SGHRS, CDR2 YFSETQ. Trimming cost V 0 bases and J 7 bases; bases outside gene matches: 11. The CDR3 nucleotides read TGCGCCAGCAGCTTGGTAGCGGTGGGACAGGGAGAGAACATTCAGTACTTC. It translates to CASSLVAVGQGENIQYF.

This clone was picked up one time. V usage is TRBV29-1 and J usage is TRBJ1-5; a weak D match, TRBD1 (5 bases). Germline V gene sequence: CDR1 SQVTM, CDR2 ANQGSEA. V gave up 7 bases and J gave up 2 bases, with 24 bases separating them. There are 17 residues in the CDR3. CDR3: CSAPTGPRVSGNQPQHF. The CDR3 nucleotides are TGCAGCGCTCCCACCGGGCCCAGGGTAAGCGGCAATCAGCCCCAGCATTTT.

The rearrangement links TRBV29-1 to TRBJ2-2; the D is unclear. The CDR3 consists of 11 residues. CDR1 SQVTM and CDR2 ANQGSEA come from the germline V gene. The V end lost 3 bases, the J end lost 4 bases, and 3 bases lay between the germline ends. The CDR3 here is CSVESTGELFF. In DNA form, the CDR3 reads TGCAGCGTTGAGAGCACCGGGGAGCTGTTTTTT.

The genes are TRBV18 and TRBJ2-2; unclear D gene. The germline CDR1 and CDR2 sequences are KGHSH and LQKENI. There are 14 residues in the CDR3. V was cut by 4 bases and J by 2 bases, with 8 bases left in between. The CDR3 spells CASSLQGNTGELFF. CDR3 sequence (DNA): TGTGCCAGCTCACTTCAAGGAAACACCGGGGAGCTGTTTTTT.

The V gene is TRBV15, the J gene TRBJ1-1; D call uncertain. Between the trimmed V and J ends, which lost 3 bases and 3 bases, there was a span of 8 bases. The CDR3 is 13 residues long. CDR1 and CDR2 (germline): LNHNV, YYDKDF (reference sequence). In DNA form, the CDR3 reads TGTGCCACCAGCAGCCCACCCTACACTGAAGCTTTCTTT. Amino acids: CATSSPPYTEAFF.

The rearrangement links TRBV5-1 to TRBJ1-3; D may be TRBD1 (5 bases). CDR3 length: 17 residues. The V end lost 0 bases, the J end lost 4 bases, and 17 bases lay between the germline ends. Looked up from germline, CDR1 is SGHRS and CDR2 is YFSETQ. The CDR3 region is CASSLGGSRGSGNTIYF. The DNA for the CDR3 is TGCGCCAGCAGCTTGGGCGGGAGTAGGGGATCCGGAAACACCATATATTTT. Complete variable domain (other parts from reference TRBV5-1 and TRBJ1-3): KAGVTQTPRYLIKTRGQQVTLSCSPISGHRSVSWYQQTPGQGLQFLFEYFSETQRNKGNFPGRFSGRQFSNSRSEMNVSTLELGDSALYLCASSLGGSRGSGNTIYFGEGSWLTVV.

The chain uses TRBV9 and TRBJ2-1; 9 bases are a match to TRBD2. The trim removed 0 bases at V and 7 bases at J, leaving 5 bases unmatched. The CDR3 is made up of 15 amino acids. CDR1 is SGDLS and CDR2 is YYNGEE in the germline V gene. The CDR3 loop reads CASSVGLAGYNEQFF. CDR3 in DNA: TGTGCCAGCAGCGTAGGGCTAGCGGGATATAATGAGCAGTTCTTC.

This sequence joins TRBV7-2 and TRBJ1-1; D gene uncertain. Trimming stripped 5 bases from V and 6 bases from J, with 16 bases between. Germline lookup yields CDR1 SGHTA and CDR2 FQGNSA. The CDR3 covers 14 residues. The CDR3, as DNA: TGTGCCAGCAGCCCTGAGCCCAATCAGGCTGAAGCTTTCTTT. Translated: CASSPEPNQAEAFF.

CDR3 region: CASSVSYPSSYNEQFF. DNA for the CDR3: TGCGCCAGCAGCGTGAGCTACCCAAGCTCCTACAATGAGCAGTTCTTC. The rearrangement uses TRBV5-1 and TRBJ2-1; no clear D gene. Germline V gene lookup returns CDR1 SGHRS and CDR2 YFSETQ. There are 16 residues in the CDR3. Deletions cut 4 bases from V and 0 bases from J, with 14 bases between.

This chain links TRBV20-1 with TRBJ2-1; weak D call: TRBD2 (6 bases). The CDR3 consists of 13 residues. Trimming removed 3 bases at V and 4 bases at J, with 10 bases between. Germline V gene sequence: CDR1 DFQATT, CDR2 SNEGSKA (reference sequence). The CDR3 sequence: CSASSGGYNEQFF. The DNA for the CDR3 is TGCAGTGCTAGTAGCGGAGGATACAATGAGCAGTTCTTC.

The chain uses TRBV30 and TRBJ1-2, with D hard to call. The germline V gene has CDR1 GTSNPN and CDR2 SVGIG (reference sequence). CDR3 length: 14 amino acids. The V gene lost 5 bases and the J gene lost 4 bases, with 17 bases spanning the gap. CDR3 DNA sequence: TGTGCCTGGGGAGGATTACAGCTCGGCTATGGCTACACCTTC. This translates into CAWGGLQLGYGYTF.